The sequence of this T cell receptor beta chain was determined in a study of somatic mutations in cytotoxic T cells in rheumatoid arthritis. Notes on the study in general: Greater age accompanied higher CD8+ clonality in rheumatoid arthritis patients, a pattern that was absent in healthy controls.

As for this clone: The antigen remains unidentified.

Libraries were prepared by immunoSEQ multiplex PCR; TCRdb keeps only in-frame clonotypes and omits some of them. This sample has under 20,000 clones, with over 60% found just once. The source of this sequence is an adult with rheumatoid arthritis. Sequencing used CD8+ T cells sorted from blood.

CDR3 sequence (DNA): TGTGCCAGCAGCCCTTCAAAAGGCATTCGGGAGACCCAGTACTTC. Translation: CASSPSKGIRETQYF. The chain employs TRBV7-9 and TRBJ2-5; D is undetermined. Germline V gene lookup returns CDR1 SEHNR and CDR2 FQNEAQ (reference sequence). Trimming pared 5 bases from V and 5 bases from J, leaving 18 bases between. The CDR3 sequence is 15 residues long.